This T cell receptor beta chain came from a study of lymphopenia after photon versus proton radiotherapy. General study findings and limits: Better survival with proton therapy was suggested as possible, not demonstrated. Post-nadir TCR diversity decline inversely tracked overall survival among those who died. After lymphocyte nadir, photon-treated repertoires showed oligoclonal expansion, especially CD8+ Temra. Under photons, naive T cells and diversity fell while effector/memory populations rose.

Generated by immunoSEQ multiplex PCR, the TCRdb table keeps only in-frame clones and is missing some. The table shows about 70,000 clones, with just under 95% occurring only once. V shed 9 bases and J shed 5 bases, with 17 bases lying between them. In germline, CDR1 is MNHNY, CDR2 SVGAGI (reference sequence). The CDR3 consists of 13 residues. Details on this clone: Its antigen remains unidentified.

The receptor was isolated from a woman between 35 and 50 years old with cholangiocarcinoma. The rearrangement joins TRBV6-6 to TRBJ2-7; D unresolved. The material was peripheral blood, obtained from a patient treated with photon-based radiotherapy. The CDR3 DNA follows: TGTGCCAGTTTTTTAGTAGATAGGAACGAGCAGTACTTC. Amino acids: CASFLVDRNEQYF.